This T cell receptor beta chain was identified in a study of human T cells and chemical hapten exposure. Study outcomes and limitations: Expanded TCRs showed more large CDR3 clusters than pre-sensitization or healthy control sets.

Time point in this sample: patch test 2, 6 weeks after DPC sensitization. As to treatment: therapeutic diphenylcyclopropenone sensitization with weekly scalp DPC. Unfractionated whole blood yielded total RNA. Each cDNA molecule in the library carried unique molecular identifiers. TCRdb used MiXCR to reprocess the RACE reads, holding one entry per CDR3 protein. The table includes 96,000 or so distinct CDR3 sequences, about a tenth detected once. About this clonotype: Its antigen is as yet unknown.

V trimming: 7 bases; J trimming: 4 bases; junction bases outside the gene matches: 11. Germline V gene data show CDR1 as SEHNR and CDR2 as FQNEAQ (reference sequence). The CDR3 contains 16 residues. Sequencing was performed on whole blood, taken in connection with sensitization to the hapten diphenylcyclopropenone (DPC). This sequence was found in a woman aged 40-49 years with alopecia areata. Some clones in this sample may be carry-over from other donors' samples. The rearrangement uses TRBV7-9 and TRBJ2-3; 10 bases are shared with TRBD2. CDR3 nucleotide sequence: TGTGCCAGCAACCCAGGGCTAGCGGGAGCCCCAGATACGCAGTATTTT. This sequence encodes CASNPGLAGAPDTQYF. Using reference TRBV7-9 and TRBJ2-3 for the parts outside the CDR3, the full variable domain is DTGVSQNPRHKITKRGQNVTFRCDPISEHNRLYWYRQTLGQGPEFLTYFQNEAQLEKSRLLSDRFSAERPKGSFSTLEIQRTEQGDSAMYLCASNPGLAGAPDTQYFGPGTRLTVL.